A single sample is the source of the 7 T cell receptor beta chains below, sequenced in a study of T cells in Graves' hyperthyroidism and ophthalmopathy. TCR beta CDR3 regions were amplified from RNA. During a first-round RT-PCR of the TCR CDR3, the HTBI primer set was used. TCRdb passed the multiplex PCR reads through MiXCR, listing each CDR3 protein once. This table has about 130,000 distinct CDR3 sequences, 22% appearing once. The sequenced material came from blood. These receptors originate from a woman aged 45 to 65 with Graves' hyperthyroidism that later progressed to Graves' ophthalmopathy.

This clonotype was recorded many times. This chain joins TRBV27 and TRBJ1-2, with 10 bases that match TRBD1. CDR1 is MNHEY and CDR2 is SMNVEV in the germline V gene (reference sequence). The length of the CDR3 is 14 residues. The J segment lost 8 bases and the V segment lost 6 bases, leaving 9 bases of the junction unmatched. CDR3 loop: CASRTPGQGGGYTF. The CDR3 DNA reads TGTGCCAGCAGGACCCCCGGACAGGGGGGAGGCTACACCTTC.

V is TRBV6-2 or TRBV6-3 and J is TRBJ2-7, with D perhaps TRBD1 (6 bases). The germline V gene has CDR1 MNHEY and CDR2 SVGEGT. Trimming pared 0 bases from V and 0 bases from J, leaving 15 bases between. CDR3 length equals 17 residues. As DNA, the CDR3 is TGTGCCAGCAGTTACTCGATCCTGGGGGCTTCCTCCTACGAGCAGTACTTC. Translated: CASSYSILGASSYEQYF.

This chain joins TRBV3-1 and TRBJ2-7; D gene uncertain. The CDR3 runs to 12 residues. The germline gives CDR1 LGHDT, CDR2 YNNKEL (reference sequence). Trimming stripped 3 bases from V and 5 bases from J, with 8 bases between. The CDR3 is CASSHALNEQYF. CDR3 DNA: TGTGCCAGCAGCCACGCCTTGAACGAGCAGTACTTC.

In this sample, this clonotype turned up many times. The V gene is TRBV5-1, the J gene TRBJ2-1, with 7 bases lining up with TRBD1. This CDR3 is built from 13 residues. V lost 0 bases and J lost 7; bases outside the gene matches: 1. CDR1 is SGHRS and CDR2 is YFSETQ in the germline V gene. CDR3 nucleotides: TGCGCCAGCAGCTTGGCGACAGGGAATGAGCAGTTCTTC. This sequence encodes CASSLATGNEQFF. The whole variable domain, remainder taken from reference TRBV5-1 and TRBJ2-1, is KAGVTQTPRYLIKTRGQQVTLSCSPISGHRSVSWYQQTPGQGLQFLFEYFSETQRNKGNFPGRFSGRQFSNSRSEMNVSTLELGDSALYLCASSLATGNEQFFGPGTRLTVL.

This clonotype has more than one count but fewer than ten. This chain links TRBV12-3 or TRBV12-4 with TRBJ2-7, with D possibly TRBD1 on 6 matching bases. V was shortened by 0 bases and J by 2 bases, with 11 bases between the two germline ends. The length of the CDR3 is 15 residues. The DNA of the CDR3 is TGTGCCAGCAGTTTAGCCGGGACAAGACCCTACGAGCAGTACTTC. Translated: CASSLAGTRPYEQYF.

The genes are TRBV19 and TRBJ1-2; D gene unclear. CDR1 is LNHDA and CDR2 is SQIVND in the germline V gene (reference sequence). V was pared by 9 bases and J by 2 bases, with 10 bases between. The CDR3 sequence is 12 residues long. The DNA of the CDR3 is TGTGCCAGCCAGGACGGGAACTATGGCTACACCTTC. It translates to CASQDGNYGYTF.

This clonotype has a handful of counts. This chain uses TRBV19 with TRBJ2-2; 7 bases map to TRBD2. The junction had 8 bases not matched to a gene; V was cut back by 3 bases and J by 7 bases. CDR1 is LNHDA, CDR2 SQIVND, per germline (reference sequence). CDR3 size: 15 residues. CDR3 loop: CASSISGMGRGELFF. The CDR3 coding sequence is TGTGCCAGTAGTATCAGCGGGATGGGTCGCGGGGAGCTGTTTTTT.